The rows below give T cell receptor beta chains drawn from one sample of a study of blood T cell repertoires in COVID-19. Libraries were prepared by immunoSEQ multiplex PCR; TCRdb keeps only in-frame clonotypes and omits some of them. The sample consists of about 150,000 clones, roughly 88% of them appearing once. Sequencing was done on a sample of PBMCs or T cells enriched from blood (not recorded which). The receptor set was obtained from a man aged 70-80 years who had been exposed to COVID-19. Both conserved end residues are part of each CDR3. D genes are given only for firm matches. The listing skips clone size in some rows; elsewhere it reads once, few, many or a size class.

clone_size: .; j_call: TRBJ1-5; d_call: .; v_call: TRBV11-2; cdr3_length: 14; cdr3_aa: CASSLTFPRGRLHF; cdr3_nt: TGTGCCAGCAGCTTAACATTTCCCAGAGGGAGGTTGCATTTT
clone_size: .; j_call: TRBJ1-1; d_call: .; v_call: TRBV2; cdr3_length: 12; cdr3_aa: CASRTEYTEAFF; cdr3_nt: TGTGCCAGCAGGACTGAATACACTGAAGCTTTCTTT
clone_size: .; j_call: TRBJ1-2; d_call: TRBD1; v_call: TRBV20-1; cdr3_length: 17; cdr3_aa: CSASNSPGETGDKGYTF; cdr3_nt: TGCAGTGCTAGTAATTCCCCGGGGGAGACAGGGGATAAAGGCTACACCTTC
clone_size: .; j_call: TRBJ1-4; d_call: .; v_call: TRBV6-6; cdr3_length: 13; cdr3_aa: CASRTQANEKLFF; cdr3_nt: TGTGCCAGCAGAACACAAGCGAATGAAAAACTGTTTTTT
clone_size: .; j_call: TRBJ1-5; d_call: .; v_call: TRBV6-5; cdr3_length: 15; cdr3_aa: CASSGTPMGNQPQHF; cdr3_nt: TGTGCCAGCAGCGGGACACCCATGGGCAATCAGCCCCAGCATTTT
clone_size: .; j_call: TRBJ1-3; d_call: .; v_call: TRBV7-2; cdr3_length: 14; cdr3_aa: CASNLHGAGNTIYF; cdr3_nt: TGTGCCAGCAACCTGCACGGGGCTGGAAACACCATATATTTT
clone_size: few; j_call: TRBJ2-5; d_call: TRBD2; v_call: TRBV7-9; cdr3_length: 15; cdr3_aa: CASSSAGGYQETQYF; cdr3_nt: TGTGCCAGCAGTTCCGCGGGGGGCTACCAAGAGACCCAGTACTTC
clone_size: .; j_call: TRBJ1-1; d_call: .; v_call: TRBV4-2; cdr3_length: 13; cdr3_aa: CASSQEVGQRAFF; cdr3_nt: TGTGCCAGCAGCCAGGAGGTTGGCCAACGAGCTTTCTTT
clone_size: .; j_call: TRBJ2-1; d_call: .; v_call: TRBV3-1/TRBV3-2; cdr3_length: 11; cdr3_aa: CASRLVNEQFF; cdr3_nt: TGTGCCAGCAGACTAGTCAATGAGCAGTTCTTC
clone_size: .; j_call: TRBJ1-6; d_call: .; v_call: TRBV6-5; cdr3_length: 13; cdr3_aa: CASLSTANSPLHF; cdr3_nt: TGTGCCAGTCTTAGTACAGCCAATTCACCCCTCCACTTT
clone_size: .; j_call: TRBJ1-2; d_call: .; v_call: TRBV27; cdr3_length: 15; cdr3_aa: CASSLSQSGPYGYTF; cdr3_nt: TGTGCCAGCAGTTTATCACAAAGCGGCCCCTATGGCTACACCTTC
clone_size: .; j_call: TRBJ1-2; d_call: .; v_call: TRBV4-3; cdr3_length: 14; cdr3_aa: CASSQAGAGYGYTF; cdr3_nt: TGCGCCAGCAGCCAGGCTGGGGCCGGGTATGGCTACACCTTC
clone_size: .; j_call: TRBJ1-1; d_call: .; v_call: TRBV4-1; cdr3_length: 12; cdr3_aa: CASSLMNTEAFF; cdr3_nt: TGCGCCAGCAGCTTAATGAACACTGAAGCTTTCTTT
clone_size: .; j_call: TRBJ1-2; d_call: .; v_call: TRBV3-1/TRBV3-2; cdr3_length: 14; cdr3_aa: CASSQAGVNYGYTF; cdr3_nt: TGTGCCAGCAGCCAAGCAGGGGTTAACTATGGCTACACCTTC
clone_size: .; j_call: TRBJ1-3; d_call: TRBD1; v_call: TRBV27; cdr3_length: 17; cdr3_aa: CASSAKTGGGGGNTIYF; cdr3_nt: TGTGCCAGCAGTGCCAAAACAGGGGGCGGCGGTGGAAACACCATATATTTT
clone_size: .; j_call: TRBJ2-1; d_call: TRBD2; v_call: TRBV3-1/TRBV3-2; cdr3_length: 16; cdr3_aa: CASSGSPGLPNNEQFF; cdr3_nt: TGTGCCAGCAGCGGTTCGCCGGGACTACCGAACAATGAGCAGTTCTTC
clone_size: .; j_call: TRBJ1-5; d_call: .; v_call: TRBV4-3; cdr3_length: 15; cdr3_aa: CASSPTFTGNQPQHF; cdr3_nt: TGCGCCAGCAGCCCTACCTTTACAGGCAATCAGCCCCAGCATTTT
clone_size: .; j_call: TRBJ2-7; d_call: .; v_call: TRBV15; cdr3_length: 15; cdr3_aa: CATSMPAREGDEQYF; cdr3_nt: TGTGCCACCAGCATGCCGGCCAGGGAGGGGGACGAGCAGTACTTC
clone_size: few; j_call: TRBJ2-2; d_call: .; v_call: TRBV5-1; cdr3_length: 16; cdr3_aa: CASSLGVAENTGELFF; cdr3_nt: TGCGCCAGCAGCTTGGGAGTAGCGGAAAACACCGGGGAGCTGTTTTTT
clone_size: once; j_call: TRBJ1-1; d_call: .; v_call: TRBV6-2/TRBV6-3; cdr3_length: 16; cdr3_aa: CASSSPSPLMNTEAFF; cdr3_nt: TGTGCCAGCAGTTCCCCTTCTCCCTTAATGAACACTGAAGCTTTCTTT
clone_size: .; j_call: TRBJ1-2; d_call: TRBD1; v_call: TRBV27; cdr3_length: 15; cdr3_aa: CASSLFGQGNYGYTF; cdr3_nt: TGTGCCAGCAGTTTATTCGGACAGGGGAACTATGGCTACACCTTC
clone_size: .; j_call: TRBJ1-1; d_call: .; v_call: TRBV7-2; cdr3_length: 14; cdr3_aa: CASSLGQANTEAFF; cdr3_nt: TGTGCCAGCAGCTTAGGACAGGCGAACACTGAAGCTTTCTTT
clone_size: few; j_call: TRBJ1-1; d_call: .; v_call: TRBV30; cdr3_length: 12; cdr3_aa: CAWSVGHPVAFF; cdr3_nt: TGTGCCTGGAGTGTTGGACACCCTGTTGCTTTCTTT
clone_size: .; j_call: TRBJ2-1; d_call: TRBD2; v_call: TRBV29-1; cdr3_length: 16; cdr3_aa: CSYLGSIGTSNNEQFF; cdr3_nt: TGCAGCTACTTAGGTTCCATAGGGACTAGCAACAATGAGCAGTTCTTC
clone_size: .; j_call: TRBJ1-5; d_call: TRBD1; v_call: TRBV30; cdr3_length: 18; cdr3_aa: CAWSPTRQGPYSNQPQHF; cdr3_nt: TGTGCCTGGAGCCCAACCCGACAGGGCCCCTATAGCAATCAGCCCCAGCATTTT
clone_size: .; j_call: TRBJ1-5; d_call: TRBD1; v_call: TRBV6-2/TRBV6-3; cdr3_length: 14; cdr3_aa: CASSSDRVPQPQHF; cdr3_nt: TGTGCCAGCAGTTCCGACAGGGTCCCTCAGCCCCAGCATTTT
clone_size: once; j_call: TRBJ1-1; d_call: .; v_call: TRBV28; cdr3_length: 15; cdr3_aa: CASSGGAILSTEAFF; cdr3_nt: TGTGCCAGCAGTGGGGGGGCGATCTTATCCACTGAAGCTTTCTTT
clone_size: .; j_call: TRBJ2-3; d_call: TRBD1; v_call: TRBV5-1; cdr3_length: 16; cdr3_aa: CASSLSGTGGTDTQYF; cdr3_nt: TGCGCCAGCAGCTTATCCGGGACAGGGGGCACAGATACGCAGTATTTT
clone_size: .; j_call: TRBJ1-2; d_call: TRBD1; v_call: TRBV5-8; cdr3_length: 14; cdr3_aa: CASSVLQGSAGYTF; cdr3_nt: TGTGCCAGCAGCGTCTTACAGGGGAGTGCAGGCTACACCTTC
clone_size: .; j_call: TRBJ1-5; d_call: TRBD1; v_call: TRBV27; cdr3_length: 16; cdr3_aa: CASSSQGAADGQPQHF; cdr3_nt: TGTGCCAGCAGTTCACAGGGGGCGGCGGACGGTCAGCCCCAGCATTTT
clone_size: .; j_call: TRBJ2-3; d_call: .; v_call: TRBV29-1; cdr3_length: 10; cdr3_aa: CSVAGDTQYF; cdr3_nt: TGCAGCGTTGCCGGAGATACGCAGTATTTT
clone_size: .; j_call: TRBJ1-1; d_call: .; v_call: TRBV6-2/TRBV6-3; cdr3_length: 12; cdr3_aa: CASSSPSREAFF; cdr3_nt: TGTGCCAGCAGTTCCCCTTCGCGTGAAGCTTTCTTT
clone_size: .; j_call: TRBJ2-3; d_call: TRBD2; v_call: TRBV4-1; cdr3_length: 18; cdr3_aa: CASSQAYQRGSSTDTQYF; cdr3_nt: TGCGCCAGCAGCCAAGCTTACCAGCGGGGGAGTAGCACAGATACGCAGTATTTT
clone_size: .; j_call: TRBJ1-1; d_call: TRBD1; v_call: TRBV10-3; cdr3_length: 13; cdr3_aa: CAMTGAEHTEAFF; cdr3_nt: TGTGCCATGACAGGGGCCGAACACACTGAAGCTTTCTTT
clone_size: .; j_call: TRBJ1-2; d_call: TRBD1; v_call: TRBV27; cdr3_length: 16; cdr3_aa: CASSLKGGTGGLGYTF; cdr3_nt: TGTGCCAGCAGCTTAAAGGGCGGGACAGGGGGCCTTGGCTACACCTTC